The count of the clone carrying this T cell receptor (beta chain) is one. The antigen is unknown. The RNA input was 0.5 to 1 ug, and it was reverse transcribed with random hexamers. Via MiXCR, TCRdb re-called the immunoSEQ multiplex PCR reads, giving one row per CDR3 protein. The table shows fewer than 90,000 distinct CDR3 sequences, with approximately 94% occurring only once. The entry originates in a study of CD8 T cells in Susac syndrome. Study-wide background: The sequenced Susac syndrome patients included about six who had clinically active disease and 8 or 9 who were in remission. Intravenous immunoglobulin alone or corticosteroids were being given to patients with Susac syndrome at blood draw, unless they were therapy-naive.

The CDR3 extends over 17 amino acids. In germline, CDR1 is MNHEY, CDR2 SVGEGT. Unmatched junction bases numbered 6, after V lost 2 bases and J lost 2 bases. General observations from the study: Within total CD8+ repertoires, under 20 Susac-specific public clones were found, and within CD8+ TEMRA repertoires, 4 or 5.

This clonotype was sampled from a human donor with Susac syndrome. This chain links TRBV6-2 or TRBV6-3 with TRBJ2-1; 10 nucleotides match TRBD2. Material: CD8+ T cells from PBMCs. The CDR3 protein is CASSYVQREGPYNEQFF. CDR3 nucleotides: TGTGCCAGCAGTTACGTCCAGCGGGAGGGCCCCTACAATGAGCAGTTCTTC.